This entry lists 21 T cell receptor beta chains sequenced from one sample in a study of blood T cell repertoires in COVID-19. Produced via immunoSEQ multiplex PCR; TCRdb's table is partial and in-frame only. The data hold 150,000 to 200,000 clones, with roughly 87% observed a single time. Sequences were obtained from peripheral blood. These receptors all come from a woman in her 70s with COVID-19, enrolled during active disease.

The gene calls are TRBV7-2 and TRBJ1-5, with D maybe TRBD1 (6 bases). Germline V gene sequence: CDR1 SGHTA, CDR2 FQGNSA. The CDR3 is 15 amino acids. The ends were cut back, 4 bases at V and 4 bases at J, with 14 bases in the middle. CDR3 in amino acids: CASSSGGAANQPQHF. DNA of the CDR3: TGTGCCAGCAGCTCTGGGGGGGCAGCTAATCAGCCCCAGCATTTT.

This chain uses TRBV30 with TRBJ1-3; TRBD1 agrees at 8 bases. Germline V CDR1 and CDR2: GTSNPN, SVGIG (reference sequence). This CDR3 has 14 amino acids. With V trimmed by 3 bases and J by 2 bases, 3 bases remained unmatched. The CDR3, as DNA: TGTGCCTGGAGCGAGACAGGGGCTGGAAACACCATATATTTT. Protein sequence: CAWSETGAGNTIYF.

As DNA, the CDR3 is TGTGCCAGCAGTTATGAGAGAAACTATGGCTACACCTTC. It is translated as CASSYERNYGYTF. The gene calls are TRBV6-2 or TRBV6-3 and TRBJ1-2; D gene unclear. Per germline, CDR1 MNHEY and CDR2 SVGEGT. V was cut by 3 bases and J by 2 bases, with 7 bases left in between. This CDR3 comprises 13 residues.

The V and J genes are TRBV12-3 or TRBV12-4 and TRBJ2-1; D is unresolved. The CDR3 length is 13 residues. The germline V and J ends were trimmed by 3 bases and 7 bases, with 10 bases remaining between them. The CDR3 sequence is CASSFLSVNEQFF. The CDR3 nucleotides read TGTGCCAGCAGTTTCTTGAGTGTTAATGAGCAGTTCTTC.

The chain's CDR3 is CAISDRGHQPQHF. The CDR3 region has the DNA TGTGCCATCAGTGACAGGGGGCATCAGCCCCAGCATTTT. The chain joins TRBV10-3 to TRBJ1-5; the match to TRBD1 covers 8 bases. This CDR3 is 13 amino acids long. Germline CDR1 and CDR2: ENHRY and SYGVKD. Trimming removed 3 bases from V and 5 bases from J; junction bases left unmatched: 0.

V is TRBV7-2 and J is TRBJ2-7, with D perhaps matching TRBD2 (5 bases). Germline V gene lookup returns CDR1 SGHTA and CDR2 FQGNSA. The V gene lost 4 bases and the J gene lost 5 bases, with 15 bases spanning the gap. The length of the CDR3 is 14 residues. For the CDR3, the DNA is TGTGCCAGCAGCTCCCTGCGGGTGGAGGACGAGCAGTACTTC. Its translation: CASSSLRVEDEQYF.

V gene TRBV29-1 combines with J gene TRBJ2-1; 7 bases fit TRBD2. With V trimmed by 1 base and J by 0 bases, 3 bases remained unmatched. Germline assignment: CDR1 SQVTM and CDR2 ANQGSEA. CDR3 length: 15 residues. CDR3 sequence reads: CSVEGGSISYNEQFF. As DNA, the CDR3 is TGCAGCGTTGAAGGCGGGAGCATCTCCTACAATGAGCAGTTCTTC.

This clone was detected only once. J is TRBJ1-1 and V is TRBV11-3; D may be TRBD1 (5 bases). The V end was cut by 1 base, the J end by 4 bases, with 10 bases between. The germline CDR1 and CDR2 sequences are SGHNT and YENEEA. CDR3 length equals 14 residues. CDR3 region: CASSLVGAGTEAFF. The CDR3 region has the DNA TGTGCCAGCAGCTTAGTAGGGGCAGGCACTGAAGCTTTCTTT.

The chain couples TRBV6-2 or TRBV6-3 to TRBJ2-1, with TRBD2 matching 7 bases. Germline V CDR1 and CDR2: MNHEY, SVGEGT. The CDR3 length is 14 residues. V shed 5 bases and J 8 bases; nucleotides not matched to a gene: 9. The DNA for the CDR3 is TGTGCCAGCAGTCCCCCTAAAGGGAGGGATGAGCAGTTCTTC. This codes for CASSPPKGRDEQFF.

The rearrangement links TRBV28 to TRBJ1-5, with 7 bases identical to TRBD1. The germline gives CDR1 MDHEN, CDR2 SYDVKM. V shed 3 bases and J 2 bases; nucleotides not matched to a gene: 7. This CDR3 spans 16 amino acids. CDR3 sequence reads: CASSLNFGTGNQPQHF. The CDR3 DNA reads TGTGCCAGCAGTTTGAATTTCGGGACAGGCAATCAGCCCCAGCATTTT.

This clone was seen only once. The chain is built from TRBV15 and TRBJ2-3, with a weak D call TRBD1 (6 bases). Germline assignment: CDR1 LNHNV and CDR2 YYDKDF (reference sequence). The CDR3 loop spans 14 amino acids. Trimming took off 1 base at V and 8 bases at J, with 13 bases between the two ends. CDR3 in DNA: TGTGCCACCAGCAGAGGGGGGCAGGGGAGTACGCAGTATTTT. Its translation is CATSRGGQGSTQYF.

In nucleotides, the CDR3 is TGTGCCAGCAGCCTAGAAGGGGAAGGCTACACCTTC. It translates to CASSLEGEGYTF. The rearrangement uses TRBV12-3 or TRBV12-4 and TRBJ1-2, with a tentative D call TRBD1 (5 bases). The ends were cut back, 6 bases at V and 8 bases at J, with 13 bases in the middle. The CDR3 has 12 amino acids.

This clone was seen a single time. V usage is TRBV5-1 and J usage is TRBJ2-5, with TRBD2 matching 8 bases. Germline loops: CDR1 SGHRS, CDR2 YFSETQ. The CDR3 has 13 amino acids. V lost 6 bases and J lost 4; bases outside the gene matches: 5. Here the CDR3 reads CASTRGGGETQYF. The CDR3 region has the DNA TGCGCCAGCACCCGGGGGGGCGGAGAGACCCAGTACTTC.

The rearrangement links TRBV7-2 to TRBJ2-7; D might be TRBD1 (6 bases). Trimming stripped 2 bases from V and 3 bases from J, with 11 bases between. This CDR3 has 14 amino acids. Looked up from germline, CDR1 is SGHTA and CDR2 is FQGNSA. The CDR3 spells CASSLYHRVYEQYF. The DNA for the CDR3 is TGTGCCAGCAGCTTATATCACAGGGTCTACGAGCAGTACTTC.

The V gene is TRBV7-2, the J gene TRBJ1-6, with 11 positions matching TRBD1. V lost 1 base, J lost 0 bases, and 5 bases stayed unmatched. Germline V gene sequence: CDR1 SGHTA, CDR2 FQGNSA. The length of the CDR3 is 19 residues. The CDR3 loop reads CASSLVWGTGGSYNSPLHF. For the CDR3, the DNA is TGTGCCAGCAGCTTAGTCTGGGGGACAGGGGGCTCCTATAATTCACCCCTCCACTTT.

The gene calls are TRBV28 and TRBJ1-1, with 8 bases aligning to TRBD1. The germline gives CDR1 MDHEN, CDR2 SYDVKM. The CDR3 is 15 residues long. Trimming took 5 bases from V and 6 from J; bases not matched to a gene: 11. The CDR3 spells CASSPSLGQGSEAFF. In DNA form, the CDR3 reads TGTGCCAGCAGTCCTTCCCTCGGACAGGGCTCTGAAGCTTTCTTT.

The genes are TRBV6-6 and TRBJ1-2; perhaps TRBD1 as D (6 bases). The CDR3 totals 13 residues. The germline CDR1 and CDR2 sequences are MNHNY and SVGAGI (reference sequence). V lost 5 bases, J lost 2 bases, and 9 bases lay in between. The DNA for the CDR3 is TGTGCCAGCAGTCTCGGACAGAACTATGGCTACACCTTC. It codes for CASSLGQNYGYTF.

This sequence joins TRBV5-4 and TRBJ2-1; weak D call: TRBD2 (5 bases). This CDR3 has 15 amino acids. With 4 bases removed from V and 0 bases from J, the gap between germline ends came to 11 bases. Germline V gene data show CDR1 as SGHNT and CDR2 as YYREEE (reference sequence). CDR3: CASSPKRASYNEQFF. The CDR3, as DNA: TGTGCCAGCAGCCCAAAGAGGGCCTCCTACAATGAGCAGTTCTTC.

The CDR3 DNA follows: TGTGCCAGCAGCCCACACCAAGGGGCAGATACGCAGTATTTT. It encodes CASSPHQGADTQYF. The chain uses TRBV7-2 and TRBJ2-3; D might be TRBD1 (5 bases). Germline CDR1 reads SGHTA; CDR2 reads FQGNSA. CDR3 length: 14 amino acids. The germline V and J ends were trimmed by 5 bases and 4 bases, with 13 bases remaining between them. The full variable domain, rest sourced from reference TRBV7-2 and TRBJ2-3, is GAGVSQSPSNKVTEKGKDVELRCDPISGHTALYWYRQSLGQGLEFLIYFQGNSAPDKSGLPSDRFSAERTGGSVSTLTIQRTQQEDSAVYLCASSPHQGADTQYFGPGTRLTVL.

This chain links TRBV7-6 with TRBJ2-7, with 8 nucleotides matching TRBD2. V lost 1 base and J lost 4; bases outside the gene matches: 3. The germline gives CDR1 SGHVS, CDR2 FNYEAQ. This CDR3 comprises 14 residues. CDR3 sequence: CASSLDTGGYEQYF. The CDR3 DNA follows: TGTGCCAGCAGCTTAGACACGGGGGGGTACGAGCAGTACTTC.

CDR3: CAWSTAGKNTIYF. Here the CDR3 DNA reads TGTGCCTGGAGTACGGCAGGGAAAAACACCATATATTTT. This rearrangement joins TRBV30 to TRBJ1-3; tentative D call: TRBD1 (5 bases). CDR1 and CDR2 from the germline V gene are GTSNPN and SVGIG (reference sequence). The germline V and J ends were trimmed by 2 bases and 6 bases, with 11 bases remaining between them. The length of the CDR3 is 13 residues.